One and the same sample provided the 21 T cell receptor beta chains below, sequenced in a study of cytomegalovirus exposure and HLA in healthy donors. The PCR was carried out with 60 Vbeta primers and 13 Jbeta primers. TCRdb's table, derived via immunoSEQ multiplex PCR, lists solely in-frame clones and lacks some. The data show about 130,000 clones, over 70% seen once. Sequenced sample: PBMCs. The source of these receptors is a woman in her thirties or forties in good health and CMV-seronegative.

The chain has TRBV30 and TRBJ1-1, with D maybe TRBD1 (6 bases). Per the germline V gene, CDR1 is GTSNPN and CDR2 is SVGIG (reference sequence). V lost 2 bases to trimming and J lost 1 base, with 11 bases between them. CDR3 size: 14 residues. CDR3 amino acids: CAWSLSRGNTEAFF. In nucleotides, the CDR3 is TGTGCCTGGAGTTTAAGCAGGGGGAACACTGAAGCTTTCTTT.

This clone came up once. The germline gene is not matched at one end of the junction; a read error may be the cause. This rearrangement joins TRBV27 to TRBJ2-1; 11 bases are a match to TRBD1. This CDR3 comprises 14 residues. Germline V gene lookup returns CDR1 MNHEY and CDR2 SMNVEV (reference sequence). The CDR3 sequence: CASCGTGGYNKQFF. The DNA for the CDR3 is TGTGCCAGCTGCGGGACAGGGGGGTACAATAAGCAGTTCTTC.

As regards this clone: At one end, the junction sequence differs from germline, possibly due to a read error. The chain joins TRBV5-1 to TRBJ2-1; 9 positions agree with TRBD2. This CDR3 is built from 14 residues. Germline CDR1 and CDR2: SGHRS and YFSETQ. CDR3 amino acids: CASNLREGGNEQFF. The DNA for the CDR3 is TGCGCCAGCAACTTGCGGGAGGGGGGGAATGAGCAGTTCTTC. Full variable domain (remainder filled in from reference TRBV5-1 and TRBJ2-1): KAGVTQTPRYLIKTRGQQVTLSCSPISGHRSVSWYQQTPGQGLQFLFEYFSETQRNKGNFPGRFSGRQFSNSRSEMNVSTLELGDSALYLCASNLREGGNEQFFGPGTRLTVL.

This clone has just one count. This chain uses TRBV29-1 with TRBJ2-4, with D possibly matching TRBD1 (6 bases). V dropped 6 bases and J dropped 2 bases, with 20 bases sitting between them. The CDR3 contains 16 residues. Germline V gene data show CDR1 as SQVTM and CDR2 as ANQGSEA. CDR3: CSVDSNREIPKNIQYF. The DNA for the CDR3 is TGCAGCGTAGACTCAAACAGGGAGATTCCCAAAAACATTCAGTACTTC.

The rearrangement links TRBV28 to TRBJ2-3; 11 bases match TRBD2. The germline V gene encodes CDR1 MDHEN and CDR2 SYDVKM. The CDR3 is 19 amino acids. J gave up 4 bases and V 3 bases, and 15 bases lay outside the gene matches. The CDR3 protein is CASSLRRNIAGGPSDTQYF. CDR3 DNA sequence: TGTGCCAGCAGTTTGAGGAGAAATATAGCGGGGGGGCCATCAGATACGCAGTATTTT.

The chain is built from TRBV2 and TRBJ2-5; the D is unclear. CDR1 is SNHLY, CDR2 FYNNEI, per germline. The CDR3 consists of 13 residues. Trimming stripped 4 bases from V and 5 bases from J, with 11 bases between. The CDR3, as DNA: TGTGCCAGCAGTGCCTCAGGTCGGGAGACCCAGTACTTC. The encoded protein is CASSASGRETQYF.

The chain uses TRBV6-4 and TRBJ2-1; 8 bases agree with TRBD2. The CDR3 has 14 residues. CDR1 is MRHNA and CDR2 is SNTAGT in the germline V gene. The ends lost 7 bases at V and 12 bases at J; junction bases unmatched: 14. The CDR3 is CASTRRLAGGGQFF. In DNA, the CDR3 is TGTGCCAGCACGCGGAGGCTAGCGGGCGGGGGGCAGTTCTTC.

This chain joins TRBV28 and TRBJ1-2; D is undetermined. V lost 2 bases and J lost 8, with 12 bases in between. Germline V gene data show CDR1 as MDHEN and CDR2 as SYDVKM. This CDR3 is 13 amino acids long. This CDR3 reads CASSLPDARGYTF. DNA of the CDR3: TGTGCCAGCAGTTTACCCGACGCCAGGGGCTACACCTTC.

This clone was picked up one time. This chain connects TRBV19 to TRBJ1-1, with D tentatively TRBD1 (6 bases). CDR3 length: 13 residues. Germline lookup yields CDR1 LNHDA and CDR2 SQIVND (reference sequence). V was trimmed by 5 bases and J by 5 bases, leaving 12 bases between them. In DNA, the CDR3 is TGTGCCAGTAGTGGACAGCGAGGGACTGAAGCTTTCTTT. Encoded protein: CASSGQRGTEAFF.

The gene calls are TRBV27 and TRBJ2-7; D may be TRBD1 (6 bases). Trimming removed 5 bases at V and 0 bases at J, with 14 bases between. Germline loops: CDR1 MNHEY, CDR2 SMNVEV (reference sequence). This CDR3 region has 15 residues. CDR3 sequence: CASSARQASSYEQYF. As DNA, the CDR3 is TGTGCCAGCAGTGCCCGACAGGCTAGCTCCTACGAGCAGTACTTC.

V and J are TRBV10-3 and TRBJ1-4; D is possibly TRBD1 (5 bases). CDR1 ENHRY and CDR2 SYGVKD come from the germline V gene. V was clipped by 0 bases and J by 7 bases, with 12 bases between them. CDR3 size: 15 residues. The CDR3 here is CAISESTGVGEKLFF. The CDR3, as DNA: TGTGCCATCAGTGAGTCAACGGGGGTAGGTGAAAAACTGTTTTTT.

This chain's CDR3 is CASSSSSYNEQFF. CDR3 sequence (DNA): TGTGCCAGCAGCTCCTCGTCCTACAATGAGCAGTTCTTC. The chain uses TRBV11-3 and TRBJ2-1; D unresolved. Trimming removed 4 bases from V and 1 base from J, with 5 bases in between. CDR3 length: 13 amino acids. Looked up from germline, CDR1 is SGHNT and CDR2 is YENEEA. The full variable domain, rest sourced from reference TRBV11-3 and TRBJ2-1, is EAGVVQSPRYKIIEKKQPVAFWCNPISGHNTLYWYLQNLGQGPELLIRYENEEAVDDSQLPKDRFSAERLKGVDSTLKIQPAELGDSAVYLCASSSSSYNEQFFGPGTRLTVL.

The chain carries TRBV27 and TRBJ1-1; no firm D call. This CDR3 is built from 15 residues. V gave up 1 base and J gave up 3 bases, with 12 bases separating them. The V gene's germline CDR1 is MNHEY and CDR2 SMNVEV (reference sequence). The CDR3 DNA reads TGTGCCAGCAGTTTATTCGGGGTTAGGGACACTGAAGCTTTCTTT. Protein product: CASSLFGVRDTEAFF.

To note about this clone: The germline gene is not matched at one end of the junction; a read error may be the cause. This chain connects TRBV19 to TRBJ2-5; D is uncertain. This CDR3 is built from 15 residues. Germline V CDR1 and CDR2: LNHDA, SQIVND (reference sequence). The CDR3 coding sequence is TGTGCCAGTAGTATCGCCCTCGGGTCCCAAGGGACCCAGTACTTC. Amino acids: CASSIALGSQGTQYF.

J is TRBJ2-7 and V is TRBV27; a possible D gene is TRBD2 (6 bases). The CDR3 totals 14 residues. From germline, CDR1 is MNHEY and CDR2 SMNVEV (reference sequence). V lost 8 bases to trimming and J lost 3 bases, with 17 bases between them. Here the CDR3 reads CASPSGRDDYEQYF. The CDR3 DNA is TGTGCCAGCCCATCGGGGCGGGACGACTACGAGCAGTACTTC.

The chain uses TRBV7-2 and TRBJ1-5; tentatively, D is TRBD1 (5 bases). This CDR3 is built from 15 residues. Germline CDR1 is SGHTA and CDR2 is FQGNSA. Trimming removed 3 bases from V and 5 bases from J, with 14 bases in between. CDR3 residues: CASSLYGGGDQPQHF. The CDR3 DNA reads TGTGCCAGCAGCTTGTACGGGGGGGGTGATCAGCCCCAGCATTTT.

The chain recombines TRBV19 with TRBJ2-7, with a possible D match to TRBD1 (6 bases). The V end was cut by 4 bases, the J end by 3 bases, with 13 bases between. This CDR3 contains 14 residues. The germline V gene encodes CDR1 LNHDA and CDR2 SQIVND (reference sequence). The CDR3 DNA reads as TGTGCCAGTAGTAAAACAGGGAACCTCTACGAGCAGTACTTC. It yields the protein CASSKTGNLYEQYF.

J is TRBJ2-5 and V is TRBV5-4; the D gene is possibly TRBD2 (6 bases). The V gene lost 4 bases and the J gene lost 2 bases, with 12 bases spanning the gap. Germline CDR1 reads SGHNT; CDR2 reads YYREEE (reference sequence). This CDR3 contains 14 residues. CDR3 loop: CASSAGPTQETQYF. The DNA for the CDR3 is TGTGCCAGCAGCGCGGGACCGACGCAAGAGACCCAGTACTTC.

This chain links TRBV7-8 with TRBJ2-7, with TRBD2 matching 7 bases. The V gene's germline CDR1 is SGHVS and CDR2 FQNEAQ. V shed 4 bases and J 2 bases; nucleotides not matched to a gene: 8. The CDR3 sequence is 15 residues long. The CDR3, as DNA: TGTGCCAGCAGCTCCCTTGGGGGGGTCCCCTACGAGCAGTACTTC. Amino acid sequence: CASSSLGGVPYEQYF.

The J gene is TRBJ2-2, the V gene TRBV19; 9 nucleotides line up with TRBD1. Germline V gene lookup returns CDR1 LNHDA and CDR2 SQIVND (reference sequence). The CDR3 is 16 residues long. The V gene end was trimmed by 9 bases and the J gene end by 2 bases; junction bases not matched to a gene: 10. The CDR3 here is CASFFTGQGNTGELFF. CDR3 DNA: TGTGCCAGCTTTTTCACGGGACAGGGCAACACCGGGGAGCTGTTTTTT.

The chain joins TRBV7-2 to TRBJ2-3; D is undetermined. V was clipped by 7 bases and J by 4 bases, with 6 bases between them. CDR1 is SGHTA and CDR2 is FQGNSA in the germline V gene. CDR3 length: 11 residues. The CDR3 is CASTPADTQYF. In nucleotides, the CDR3 is TGTGCCAGCACGCCAGCAGATACGCAGTATTTT.